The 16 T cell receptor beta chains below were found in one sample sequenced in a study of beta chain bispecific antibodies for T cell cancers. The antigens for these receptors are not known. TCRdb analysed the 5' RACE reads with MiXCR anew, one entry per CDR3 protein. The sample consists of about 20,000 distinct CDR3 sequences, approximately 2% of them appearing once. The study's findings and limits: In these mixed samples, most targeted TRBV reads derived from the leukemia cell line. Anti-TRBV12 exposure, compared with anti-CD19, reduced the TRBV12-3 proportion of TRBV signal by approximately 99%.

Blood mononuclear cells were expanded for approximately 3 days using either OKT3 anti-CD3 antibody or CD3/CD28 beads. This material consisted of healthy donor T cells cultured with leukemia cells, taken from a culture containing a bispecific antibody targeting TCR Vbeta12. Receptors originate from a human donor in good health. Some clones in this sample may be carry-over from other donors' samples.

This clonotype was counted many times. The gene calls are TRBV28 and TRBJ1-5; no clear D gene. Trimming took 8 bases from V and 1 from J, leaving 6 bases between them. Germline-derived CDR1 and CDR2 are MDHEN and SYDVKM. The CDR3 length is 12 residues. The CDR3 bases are TGTGCCAGCCTCGGAAGCAATCAGCCCCAGCATTTT. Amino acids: CASLGSNQPQHF.

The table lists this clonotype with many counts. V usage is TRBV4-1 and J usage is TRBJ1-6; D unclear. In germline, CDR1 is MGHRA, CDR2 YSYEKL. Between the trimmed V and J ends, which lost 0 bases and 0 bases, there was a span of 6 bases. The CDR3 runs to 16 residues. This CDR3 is CASSQDWGSYNSPLHF. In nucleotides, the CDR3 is TGCGCCAGCAGCCAAGATTGGGGCTCCTATAATTCACCCCTCCACTTT.

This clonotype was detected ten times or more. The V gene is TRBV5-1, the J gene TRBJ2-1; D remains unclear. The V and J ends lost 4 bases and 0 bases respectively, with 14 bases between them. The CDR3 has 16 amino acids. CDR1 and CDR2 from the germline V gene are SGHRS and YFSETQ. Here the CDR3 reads CASSHSSVSSYNEQFF. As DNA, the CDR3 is TGCGCCAGCAGCCATTCCTCCGTGAGCTCCTACAATGAGCAGTTCTTC.

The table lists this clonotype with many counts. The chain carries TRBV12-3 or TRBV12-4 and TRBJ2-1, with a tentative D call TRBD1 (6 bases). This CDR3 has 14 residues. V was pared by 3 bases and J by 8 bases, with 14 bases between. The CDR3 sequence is CASSLLGAMDEQFF. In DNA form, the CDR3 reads TGTGCCAGCAGTTTGCTGGGGGCGATGGATGAGCAGTTCTTC.

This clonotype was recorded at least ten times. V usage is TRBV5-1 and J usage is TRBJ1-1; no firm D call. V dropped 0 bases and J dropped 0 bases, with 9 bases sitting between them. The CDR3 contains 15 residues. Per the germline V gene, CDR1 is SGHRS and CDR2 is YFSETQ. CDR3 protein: CASSLGVGLNTEAFF. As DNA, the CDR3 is TGCGCCAGCAGCTTGGGGGTCGGCCTGAACACTGAAGCTTTCTTT.

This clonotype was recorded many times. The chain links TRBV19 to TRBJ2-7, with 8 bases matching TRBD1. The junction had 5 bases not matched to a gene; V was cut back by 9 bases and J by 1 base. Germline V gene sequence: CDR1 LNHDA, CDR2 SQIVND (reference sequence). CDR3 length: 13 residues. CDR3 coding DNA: TGTGCCAGCGGACAGGGCAGGTCCTACGAGCAGTACTTC. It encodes CASGQGRSYEQYF. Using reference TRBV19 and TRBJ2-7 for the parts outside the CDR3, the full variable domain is DGGITQSPKYLFRKEGQNVTLSCEQNLNHDAMYWYRQDPGQGLRLIYYSQIVNDFQKGDIAEGYSVSREKKESFPLTVTSAQKNPTAFYLCASGQGRSYEQYFGPGTRLTVT.

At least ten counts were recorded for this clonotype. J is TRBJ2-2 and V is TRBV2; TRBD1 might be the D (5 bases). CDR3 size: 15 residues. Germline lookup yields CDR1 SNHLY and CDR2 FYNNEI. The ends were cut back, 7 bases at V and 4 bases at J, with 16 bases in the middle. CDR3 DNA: TGTGCCAGCATCTCAGGTCAAAGGGGCACCGGGGAGCTGTTTTTT. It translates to CASISGQRGTGELFF.

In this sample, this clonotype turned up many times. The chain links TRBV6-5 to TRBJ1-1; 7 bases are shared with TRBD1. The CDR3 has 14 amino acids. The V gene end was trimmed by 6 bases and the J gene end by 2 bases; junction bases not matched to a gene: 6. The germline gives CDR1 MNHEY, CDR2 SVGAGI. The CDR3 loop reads CASSSDRANTEAFF. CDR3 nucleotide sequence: TGTGCCAGCAGCTCCGACAGGGCTAACACTGAAGCTTTCTTT.

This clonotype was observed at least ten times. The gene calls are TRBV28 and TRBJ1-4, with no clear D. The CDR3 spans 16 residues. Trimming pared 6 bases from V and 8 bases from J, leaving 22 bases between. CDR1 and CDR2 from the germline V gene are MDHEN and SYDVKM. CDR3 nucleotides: TGTGCCAGCAGCACAAGGAGCGCCCCTGAGTTCGAAAAACTGTTTTTT. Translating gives CASSTRSAPEFEKLFF.

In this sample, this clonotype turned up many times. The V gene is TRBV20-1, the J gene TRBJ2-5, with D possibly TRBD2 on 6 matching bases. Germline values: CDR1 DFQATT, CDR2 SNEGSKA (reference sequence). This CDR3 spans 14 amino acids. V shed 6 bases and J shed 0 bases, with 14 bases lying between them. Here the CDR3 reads CSAEPGGDQETQYF. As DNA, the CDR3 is TGCAGTGCCGAGCCCGGGGGAGACCAAGAGACCCAGTACTTC.

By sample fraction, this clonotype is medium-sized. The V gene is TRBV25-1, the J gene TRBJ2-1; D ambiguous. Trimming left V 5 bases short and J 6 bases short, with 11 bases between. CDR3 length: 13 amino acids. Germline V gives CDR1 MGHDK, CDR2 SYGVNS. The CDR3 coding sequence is TGTGCCAGCAGTTTATCGGTCCTCAATGAGCAGTTCTTC. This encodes CASSLSVLNEQFF.

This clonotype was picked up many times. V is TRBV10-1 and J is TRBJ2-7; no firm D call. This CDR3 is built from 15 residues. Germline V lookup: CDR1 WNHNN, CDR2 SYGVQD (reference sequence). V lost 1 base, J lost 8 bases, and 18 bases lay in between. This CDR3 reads CASSEFGFYTDQQYF. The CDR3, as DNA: TGCGCCAGCAGTGAGTTCGGTTTTTATACGGATCAGCAGTACTTC.

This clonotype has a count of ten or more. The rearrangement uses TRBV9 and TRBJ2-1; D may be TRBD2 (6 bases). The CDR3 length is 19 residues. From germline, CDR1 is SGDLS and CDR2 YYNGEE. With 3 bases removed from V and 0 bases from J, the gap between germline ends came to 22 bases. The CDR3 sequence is CASSAIVSAGGSSYNEQFF. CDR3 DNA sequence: TGTGCCAGCAGCGCAATCGTATCCGCAGGAGGGAGCTCCTACAATGAGCAGTTCTTC.

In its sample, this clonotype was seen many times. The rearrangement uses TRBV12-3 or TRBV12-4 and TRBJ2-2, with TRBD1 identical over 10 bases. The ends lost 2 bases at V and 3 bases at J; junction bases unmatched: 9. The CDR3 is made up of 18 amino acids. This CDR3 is CASSLPSGTGVDTGELFF. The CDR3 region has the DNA TGTGCCAGCAGTTTACCATCCGGGACAGGGGTCGACACCGGGGAGCTGTTTTTT.

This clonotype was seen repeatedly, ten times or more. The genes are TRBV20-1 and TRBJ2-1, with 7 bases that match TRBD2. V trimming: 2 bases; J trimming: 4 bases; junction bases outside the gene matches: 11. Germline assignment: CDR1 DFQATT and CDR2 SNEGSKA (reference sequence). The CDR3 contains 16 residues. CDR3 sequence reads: CSARSLTGGLYNEQFF. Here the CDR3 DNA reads TGCAGTGCTAGATCCCTAACGGGGGGTCTATACAATGAGCAGTTCTTC.

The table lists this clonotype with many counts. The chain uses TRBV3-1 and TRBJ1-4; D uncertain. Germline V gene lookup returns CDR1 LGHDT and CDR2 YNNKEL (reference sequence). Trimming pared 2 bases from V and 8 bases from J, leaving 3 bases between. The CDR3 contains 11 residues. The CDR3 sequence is CASSQREKLFF. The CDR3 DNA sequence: TGTGCCAGCAGCCAACGGGAAAAACTGTTTTTT.